These 18 T cell receptor beta chains share one sample of origin, sequenced in a study of cytomegalovirus exposure and HLA in healthy donors. With 60 Vbeta and 13 Jbeta primers, the PCR was carried out. Assay: immunoSEQ multiplex PCR; the TCRdb copy retains only in-frame clones and omits some. The profile shows 150,000 to 200,000 clones, nearly 80% of them singletons. Sequencing was performed on PBMCs. These receptors were taken from a woman aged 30 to 39 in good health and CMV-seropositive.

The chain carries TRBV2 and TRBJ2-3; possibly TRBD1 for D (6 bases). CDR1 SNHLY and CDR2 FYNNEI come from the germline V gene. V was pared by 10 bases and J by 0 bases, with 11 bases between. The CDR3 sequence is 13 residues long. The DNA of the CDR3 is TGTGCCAAAAGACAGGCTAGCACAGATACGCAGTATTTT. This sequence encodes CAKRQASTDTQYF. The full variable domain, with the rest looked up from reference TRBV2 and TRBJ2-3, is EPEVTQTPSHQVTQMGQEVILRCVPISNHLYFYWYRQILGQKVEFLVSFYNNEISEKSEIFDDQFSVERPDGSNFTLKIRSTKLEDSAMYFCAKRQASTDTQYFGPGTRLTVL.

The J gene is TRBJ2-3, the V gene TRBV19; 10 bases are a match to TRBD2. Germline loops: CDR1 LNHDA, CDR2 SQIVND (reference sequence). This CDR3 has 16 amino acids. V gave up 5 bases and J gave up 5 bases; unmatched junction bases: 10. In DNA form, the CDR3 reads TGTGCCAGTAGTCAAAGCGGGAGGGCCTTCGGAGATACGCAGTATTTT. It specifies CASSQSGRAFGDTQYF.

The sample holds one count of this clone. The chain combines TRBV5-8 with TRBJ1-2, with TRBD1 matching over 8 bases. Germline V gene lookup returns CDR1 SGHTS and CDR2 YDEGEE. V lost 5 bases and J lost 4; bases outside the gene matches: 7. The CDR3 spans 14 residues. The CDR3 DNA follows: TGTGCCAGCAGACGTTTAGGGACAGGCTATGGCTACACCTTC. Its translation is CASRRLGTGYGYTF.

Note on this clone: Other DNA sequences of this sample code for an identical CDR3. The rearrangement joins TRBV6-5 to TRBJ1-2, with 9 nucleotides matching TRBD1. CDR1 is MNHEY, CDR2 SVGAGI, per germline. The CDR3 spans 12 residues. After removal of 9 bases from V and 10 bases from J, the junction contained 9 bases not matched to a gene. This chain's CDR3 is CASSRDRENYTF. CDR3 in DNA: TGTGCCAGTTCCCGGGACAGGGAAAACTACACCTTC.

This rearrangement joins TRBV7-9 to TRBJ1-2; the D is unclear. Trimming shortened V by 7 bases and J by 3 bases, and 6 bases separated the two germline ends. The germline gives CDR1 SEHNR, CDR2 FQNEAQ (reference sequence). The CDR3 totals 11 residues. This chain's CDR3 is CASTPDYGYTF. Here the CDR3 DNA reads TGTGCCAGCACCCCCGACTATGGCTACACCTTC.

The V gene is TRBV7-6, the J gene TRBJ2-7, with 11 bases fitting TRBD2. CDR1 and CDR2 (germline): SGHVS, FNYEAQ. Unmatched junction bases numbered 3, after V lost 4 bases and J lost 1 base. The CDR3 length is 15 residues. The CDR3 nucleotides are TGTGCCAGCAGCTCCGTAGCGGGAGGGTCCTACGAGCAGTACTTC. It codes for CASSSVAGGSYEQYF.

This clone has just a few counts. The chain uses TRBV28 and TRBJ2-2; D might be TRBD1 (5 bases). The CDR3 loop spans 16 amino acids. Trimming shortened V by 7 bases and J by 5 bases, and 20 bases separated the two germline ends. The germline gives CDR1 MDHEN, CDR2 SYDVKM. The CDR3 nucleotides read TGTGCCAGCAATGCCCCCAGGGCGGATACGACCGGGGAGCTGTTTTTT. Amino acids: CASNAPRADTTGELFF.

The chain uses TRBV5-1 and TRBJ2-5; no reliable D call. The germline V and J ends were trimmed by 2 bases and 0 bases, with 2 bases remaining between them. There are 12 residues in the CDR3. Germline V lookup: CDR1 SGHRS, CDR2 YFSETQ. The CDR3 here is CASSFDQETQYF. The CDR3 DNA reads TGCGCCAGCAGCTTCGACCAAGAGACCCAGTACTTC.

The chain combines TRBV27 with TRBJ1-1, with D perhaps matching TRBD1 (6 bases). The CDR3 contains 16 residues. V lost 3 bases and J 7 bases, leaving 21 bases between the germline ends. CDR1 and CDR2 (germline): MNHEY, SMNVEV (reference sequence). In DNA, the CDR3 is TGTGCCAGCAGTTTGAGACAGGCCCCCTTGGTGGGTGAAGCTTTCTTT. It yields the protein CASSLRQAPLVGEAFF.

The gene calls are TRBV28 and TRBJ1-1; D remains unclear. The CDR3 is 14 residues long. Trimming stripped 7 bases from V and 2 bases from J, with 14 bases between. Germline loops: CDR1 MDHEN, CDR2 SYDVKM. CDR3 bases: TGTGCCAGCAATTTCATCACGGGAAACACTGAAGCTTTCTTT. The encoded protein is CASNFITGNTEAFF.

The J gene is TRBJ2-5, the V gene TRBV27; 8 nucleotides match TRBD2. CDR3 size: 16 residues. V dropped 6 bases and J dropped 1; count of bases not matched to a gene: 10. Looked up from germline, CDR1 is MNHEY and CDR2 is SMNVEV (reference sequence). The CDR3 DNA reads TGTGCCAGCAGAGCGCTCGGGACTAGTCCCCAAGAGACCCAGTACTTC. It is translated as CASRALGTSPQETQYF.

The V and J genes are TRBV5-1 and TRBJ2-2; 9 bases map to TRBD2. Germline assignment: CDR1 SGHRS and CDR2 YFSETQ. This CDR3 has 11 residues. V was clipped by 6 bases and J by 13 bases; unmatched bases: 4. CDR3 nucleotides: TGCGCCAGCACCGGGACTAGCAGGCTGTTTTTT. It is translated as CASTGTSRLFF.

The CDR3 spells CASSRTGPNTEAFF. For the CDR3, the DNA is TGCGCCAGCAGCCGGACAGGCCCCAACACTGAAGCTTTCTTT. The chain employs TRBV5-1 and TRBJ1-1, with TRBD1 identical over 7 bases. Germline trimming cut 4 bases from V and 2 bases from J; bases unmatched to any gene: 5. CDR3 size: 14 residues. CDR1 SGHRS and CDR2 YFSETQ come from the germline V gene.

The gene calls are TRBV6-5 and TRBJ1-6; TRBD1 agrees at 8 bases. The germline gives CDR1 MNHEY, CDR2 SVGAGI. This CDR3 contains 13 residues. V lost 5 bases, J lost 10 bases, and 4 bases stayed unmatched. The CDR3 here is CASSDRGGSPLHF. For the CDR3, the DNA is TGTGCCAGCAGTGACAGGGGAGGGTCACCCCTCCACTTT.

The chain joins TRBV15 to TRBJ1-4; possibly TRBD1 for D (5 bases). V lost 9 bases to trimming and J lost 4 bases, with 12 bases between them. CDR1 and CDR2 from the germline V gene are LNHNV and YYDKDF (reference sequence). The CDR3 has 13 amino acids. The CDR3 loop is CATRDGFNEKLFF. Written as DNA, the CDR3 is TGTGCCACGCGGGACGGATTTAATGAAAAACTGTTTTTT.

For the CDR3, the DNA is TGTGCCAGCACTGGGACTAGCGGGAGGTATACGCAGTATTTT. Translation: CASTGTSGRYTQYF. The chain uses TRBV2 and TRBJ2-3, with 15 bases fitting TRBD2. CDR1 is SNHLY, CDR2 FYNNEI, per germline. V lost 7 bases, J lost 7 bases, and 3 bases stayed unmatched. The CDR3 consists of 14 residues.

The chain is built from TRBV5-6 and TRBJ2-5, with D unclear. The germline V gene encodes CDR1 SGHDT and CDR2 YYEEEE. CDR3 size: 13 residues. V gave up 4 bases and J gave up 0 bases, with 7 bases separating them. CDR3 sequence (DNA): TGTGCCAGCAGCGCCACTAACCAAGAGACCCAGTACTTC. Its protein is CASSATNQETQYF.

This sequence joins TRBV11-2 and TRBJ2-7; D possibly corresponds to TRBD2 (6 bases). V was clipped by 1 base and J by 4 bases, with 11 bases between them. The CDR3 is 14 amino acids. CDR1 and CDR2 (germline): SGHAT, FQNNGV. The CDR3 spells CASSLGQEGYEQYF. CDR3 in DNA: TGTGCCAGCAGCTTAGGGCAGGAGGGGTACGAGCAGTACTTC. Supplemented by reference TRBV11-2 and TRBJ2-7, the full variable domain reads EAGVAQSPRYKIIEKRQSVAFWCNPISGHATLYWYQQILGQGPKLLIQFQNNGVVDDSQLPKDRFSAERLKGVDSTLKIQPAKLEDSAVYLCASSLGQEGYEQYFGPGTRLTVT.